This T cell receptor beta chain appears in the sequencing data of a study of blood T cell repertoires in COVID-19. Study information: The United States, Italy and Spain provided the acute and convalescent COVID-19 samples.

Adults between about 18 and 95 years of age took part from 20 to 25 US areas. All recovered Cohort 3 donors got two negative PCRs, got clearance, or saw symptom resolution. Germline lookup yields CDR1 ENHRY and CDR2 SYGVKD. Deletions cut 3 bases from V and 1 base from J, with 12 bases between. This CDR3 contains 15 residues. TCRdb's table, derived via immunoSEQ multiplex PCR, lists solely in-frame clones and lacks some. This table has around 250,000 clones, around 86% appearing once. The receptor was derived from a man between 18 and 29 years old who had recovered from COVID-19. The chain has TRBV10-3 and TRBJ1-1; maybe TRBD1 (6 bases). Source material: PBMCs or T cells enriched from blood (not recorded which). The CDR3 protein is CAISEREQGNTEAFF. CDR3 nucleotides: TGTGCCATCAGTGAAAGGGAACAGGGGAACACTGAAGCTTTCTTT.